Listed below are T cell receptor beta chains from one sample, sequenced in a study of shared clonotypes between healthy human individuals. Profiled with immunoSEQ multiplex PCR; TCRdb holds only in-frame clones, not every one. The sample shows around 200,000 clones, around 93% of them seen only once. Sequencing input: naive CD4+ T cells sorted from blood. The receptors shown here come from a woman in her thirties in good health. Each CDR3 is given with its conserved first and last residue. Each record gives: CDR3 length, V gene, clone size, J gene, D gene, CDR3 protein, CDR3 DNA. A D gene is named only where the DNA matches it firmly. Clone size is stated in some rows and not others, as once, few, many or a class when expanded.

>16|TRBV7-9|.|TRBJ1-2|TRBD1
CASSQTGQGHNYGYTF
TGTGCCAGCAGCCAGACCGGACAGGGGCATAACTATGGCTACACCTTC
>12|TRBV6-1|.|TRBJ1-5|.
CASRLGNQPQHF
TGTGCCAGCCGGTTGGGGAATCAGCCCCAGCATTTT
>14|TRBV28|.|TRBJ2-7|.
CASRLDLGVGEQYF
TGTGCCAGCCGGTTGGACCTCGGGGTCGGCGAGCAGTACTTC
>16|TRBV19|.|TRBJ1-6|.
CASSIHTGPGNSPLHF
TGTGCCAGTAGTATCCACACCGGCCCGGGTAATTCACCCCTCCACTTT
>14|TRBV5-1|.|TRBJ1-1|TRBD1
CASSLGQGFTEAFF
TGCGCCAGCAGCTTGGGACAGGGATTCACTGAAGCTTTCTTT
>13|TRBV5-1|.|TRBJ1-1|.
CASSLQGDTEAFF
TGCGCCAGCAGCTTGCAGGGCGACACTGAAGCTTTCTTT
>15|TRBV9|.|TRBJ1-2|.
CASSPRLDSPYGYTF
TGTGCCAGCAGCCCGAGGCTGGACAGCCCATATGGCTACACCTTC
>12|TRBV14|.|TRBJ1-5|.
CATQGTYQPQHF
TGTGCCACACAAGGGACCTATCAGCCCCAGCATTTT
>15|TRBV27|.|TRBJ2-7|.
CASSAPGRSSYEQYF
TGTGCCAGCAGCGCGCCGGGACGGAGCTCCTACGAGCAGTACTTC
>15|TRBV19|.|TRBJ1-5|TRBD1
CASSIEGQAPWPQHF
TGTGCCAGTAGTATAGAGGGACAGGCCCCCTGGCCCCAGCATTTT
>16|TRBV6-7|once|TRBJ1-6|.
CASSYSPGGGNSPLHF
TGTGCCAGCAGTTACTCCCCCGGGGGCGGAAATTCACCCCTCCACTTT
>15|TRBV27|.|TRBJ2-7|.
CASRATWRGNYEQYF
TGTGCCAGCAGGGCCACCTGGAGAGGGAACTACGAGCAGTACTTC
>13|TRBV14|once|TRBJ2-1|.
CASSPIQGGEQFF
TGTGCCAGCAGCCCAATACAGGGAGGTGAGCAGTTCTTC
>13|TRBV29-1|.|TRBJ1-2|.
CSVARQGRIGYTF
TGCAGCGTTGCGAGGCAGGGTAGAATTGGCTACACCTTC
>16|TRBV19|.|TRBJ2-7|.
CASSAKAQGPSYEQYF
TGTGCCAGTAGTGCCAAGGCACAGGGACCGTCCTACGAGCAGTACTTC
>15|TRBV6-5|.|TRBJ2-1|TRBD2
CASSHRTSGINEQFF
TGTGCCAGCAGCCACCGTACTAGCGGGATCAATGAGCAGTTCTTC
>14|TRBV10-3|.|TRBJ2-7|TRBD2
CAITLTSGGEEQYF
TGTGCCATCACCCTCACTAGCGGAGGAGAGGAGCAGTACTTC
>13|TRBV27|.|TRBJ2-7|TRBD2
CASSPFPGGEQYF
TGTGCCAGCAGTCCGTTTCCGGGGGGCGAGCAGTACTTC
>16|TRBV4-1|.|TRBJ2-7|.
CASSLGTPPGPYEQYF
TGCGCCAGCAGCCTCGGGACACCCCCCGGTCCCTACGAGCAGTACTTC
>20|TRBV15|once|TRBJ1-6|TRBD1
CATSGRGQDASPGEDSPLHF
TGTGCCACCAGCGGACGGGGACAGGACGCTTCCCCCGGGGAGGATTCACCCCTCCACTTT
>16|TRBV4-1|.|TRBJ2-1|TRBD2
CASSQDLAGIGNEQFF
TGCGCCAGCAGCCAAGATCTAGCGGGGATAGGAAATGAGCAGTTCTTC
>14|TRBV13|.|TRBJ1-5|TRBD1
CASSRGTGHQPQHF
TGTGCCAGCAGCCGGGGGACAGGGCATCAGCCCCAGCATTTT
>15|TRBV7-8|.|TRBJ2-7|TRBD2
CASSLNGGGTYEQYF
TGTGCCAGCAGCTTAAATGGCGGGGGGACCTACGAGCAGTACTTC
>12|TRBV15|.|TRBJ1-5|.
CATSRAGQPQHF
TGTGCCACCAGCAGAGCCGGTCAGCCCCAGCATTTT
>11|TRBV20-1|.|TRBJ2-7|.
CSATPTREQYF
TGCAGTGCTACCCCGACGAGAGAGCAGTACTTC
>14|TRBV2|once|TRBJ2-1|.
CASSDRLQYNEQFF
TGTGCCAGCAGTGATCGGCTACAGTACAATGAGCAGTTCTTC
>14|TRBV18|.|TRBJ2-7|.
CASRDGAASYEQYF
TGTGCCAGCCGGGACGGGGCTGCCTCCTACGAGCAGTACTTC
>15|TRBV11-1|.|TRBJ1-2|TRBD1
CASSSPRQGNYGYTF
TGTGCCAGCAGCTCACCTCGACAGGGGAACTATGGCTACACCTTC
>18|TRBV11-2|.|TRBJ2-7|TRBD2
CASSPRGGLAGVSYEQYF
TGTGCCAGCAGCCCCAGGGGGGGGCTAGCGGGAGTCTCCTACGAGCAGTACTTC
>11|TRBV9|few|TRBJ1-1|.
CASQGNTEAFF
TGTGCCAGTCAGGGAAACACTGAAGCTTTCTTT
>17|TRBV11-2|.|TRBJ2-2|TRBD2
CASSGLMWRERSGELFF
TGTGCCAGCAGCGGCCTAATGTGGCGGGAGAGGTCCGGGGAGCTGTTTTTT
>16|TRBV18|.|TRBJ2-1|TRBD1
CASSPGRTGLFREQFF
TGTGCCAGCTCCCCCGGCAGGACAGGGTTATTTCGTGAGCAGTTCTTC
>14|TRBV28|.|TRBJ2-7|.
CASSPLTRGYEQYF
TGTGCCAGCAGTCCCTTAACTCGTGGATACGAGCAGTACTTC
>12|TRBV29-1|.|TRBJ2-7|.
CSVELGYLEQYF
TGCAGCGTTGAGCTGGGGTATCTCGAGCAGTACTTC
>12|TRBV28|few|TRBJ1-5|.
CASSLNNQPQHF
TGTGCCAGCAGTTTAAACAATCAGCCCCAGCATTTT
>15|TRBV5-1|.|TRBJ2-7|TRBD1
CASSLGGRGPYEQYF
TGCGCCAGCAGCTTGGGGGGCAGGGGGCCTTACGAGCAGTACTTC
>17|TRBV28|.|TRBJ2-3|.
CASSLHSLGTATDTQYF
TGTGCCAGCAGTTTACACTCCCTCGGGACCGCAACAGATACGCAGTATTTT
>13|TRBV7-8|.|TRBJ1-2|.
CASSLASQRGYTF
TGTGCCAGCAGCTTAGCGAGTCAGCGTGGCTACACCTTC
>14|TRBV11-2|.|TRBJ1-2|.
CASSLETGRYGYTF
TGTGCCAGCAGCTTAGAGACAGGACGCTATGGCTACACCTTC
>15|TRBV28|.|TRBJ2-6|.
CASGLGGSGANVLTF
TGTGCCAGCGGCCTCGGGGGCTCTGGGGCCAACGTCCTGACTTTC
>14|TRBV7-2|.|TRBJ2-5|.
CASSLQGSPGAQYF
TGTGCCAGCAGCTTACAGGGATCTCCTGGGGCCCAGTACTTC
>14|TRBV4-1|.|TRBJ2-4|TRBD1
CASSPSDRGHIQYF
TGCGCCAGCAGCCCATCGGACAGGGGCCACATTCAGTACTTC
>13|TRBV27|.|TRBJ2-5|.
CASQPGPQETQYF
TGTGCCAGCCAGCCTGGACCACAAGAGACCCAGTACTTC
>13|TRBV28|.|TRBJ2-7|TRBD2
CASSTTSGIPQYF
TGTGCCAGCAGTACGACTAGCGGGATTCCGCAGTACTTC
>11|TRBV5-3|.|TRBJ2-7|TRBD1
CARSWVRGPFF
TGTGCCAGAAGCTGGGTCAGGGGGCCATTTTTC
>12|TRBV7-9|few|TRBJ1-1|.
CASSFGEVDAFF
TGTGCCAGCAGCTTCGGAGAGGTTGACGCTTTCTTT
>14|TRBV14|once|TRBJ2-1|.
CASSQTTRWGEQFF
TGTGCCAGCAGCCAGACGACGCGGTGGGGTGAGCAGTTCTTC
>12|TRBV6-1|few|TRBJ2-7|.
CASSQDGYEQYF
TGTGCCAGCAGTCAGGACGGATACGAGCAGTACTTC